The 21 T cell receptor beta chains listed next were all sequenced from one sample in a study of long-term antiretroviral therapy in people with HIV. With survey level as its setting, the immunoSEQ assay was v3.0. Method: immunoSEQ multiplex PCR; TCRdb's copy keeps in-frame clones and lacks some. The sample shows 25,000 to 35,000 clones, over 90% of them seen only once. The starting material was unsorted PBMCs, obtained around 6.5 years after starting antiretroviral therapy. The receptors were sampled from a middle-aged woman with HIV.

This clone showed up just once. The chain carries TRBV7-2 and TRBJ1-2; D is unresolved. Trimming left V 1 base short and J 8 bases short, with 14 bases between. CDR1 and CDR2 from the germline V gene are SGHTA and FQGNSA. The CDR3 has 14 amino acids. Here the CDR3 DNA reads TGTGCCAGCAGCTTAGAGGGCTCGTGGAAAGGCTACACCTTC. This codes for CASSLEGSWKGYTF. Full variable domain (outside the CDR3, taken from reference TRBV7-2 and TRBJ1-2): GAGVSQSPSNKVTEKGKDVELRCDPISGHTALYWYRQSLGQGLEFLIYFQGNSAPDKSGLPSDRFSAERTGGSVSTLTIQRTQQEDSAVYLCASSLEGSWKGYTFGSGTRLTVV.

The rearrangement joins TRBV6-4 to TRBJ1-4; TRBD1 matches 7 bases. This CDR3 comprises 18 residues. Germline CDR1 reads MRHNA; CDR2 reads SNTAGT. V lost 0 bases to trimming and J lost 5 bases; unmatched junction nucleotides: 12. This CDR3 reads CASSDSTPRDRQNEKLFF. The CDR3 region has the DNA TGTGCCAGCAGTGACTCGACGCCTCGGGACAGACAAAATGAAAAACTGTTTTTT.

This chain uses TRBV5-6 with TRBJ1-2; the match to TRBD1 covers 9 bases. CDR1 SGHDT and CDR2 YYEEEE come from the germline V gene. The CDR3 covers 15 residues. V was clipped by 2 bases and J by 7 bases; unmatched bases: 9. This CDR3 reads CASSFRQGVIVGYTF. The CDR3, as DNA: TGTGCCAGCAGCTTTCGACAGGGGGTAATCGTTGGCTACACCTTC.

This clone was counted only a few times. The genes are TRBV2 and TRBJ2-4; TRBD1 matches 8 bases. Germline CDR1 is SNHLY and CDR2 is FYNNEI. The length of the CDR3 is 13 residues. With V trimmed by 6 bases and J by 9 bases, 7 bases remained unmatched. In nucleotides, the CDR3 is TGTGCCAGCAGCCAGGGGGCGCTGGTCATTCAGTACTTC. Encoded protein: CASSQGALVIQYF.

The CDR3 protein is CASSPWDQGETQYF. The CDR3 region has the DNA TGTGCCAGCAGCCCCTGGGACCAGGGGGAGACCCAGTACTTC. This rearrangement joins TRBV7-2 to TRBJ2-5, with D perhaps matching TRBD1 (6 bases). The germline V gene has CDR1 SGHTA and CDR2 FQGNSA. V lost 5 bases and J lost 5, with 15 bases in between. This CDR3 contains 14 residues. The full variable domain, with the rest looked up from reference TRBV7-2 and TRBJ2-5, is GAGVSQSPSNKVTEKGKDVELRCDPISGHTALYWYRQSLGQGLEFLIYFQGNSAPDKSGLPSDRFSAERTGGSVSTLTIQRTQQEDSAVYLCASSPWDQGETQYFGPGTRLLVL.

This clone has a single count. V and J are TRBV9 and TRBJ2-2; D uncertain. From germline, CDR1 is SGDLS and CDR2 YYNGEE. The CDR3 length is 13 residues. With 2 bases removed from V and 5 bases from J, the gap between germline ends came to 7 bases. CDR3 DNA sequence: TGTGCCAGCAGCGTCAGTCCGACCGGGGAGCTGTTTTTT. Protein sequence: CASSVSPTGELFF.

V is TRBV30 and J is TRBJ2-7; 9 nucleotides align to TRBD2. Germline V gene sequence: CDR1 GTSNPN, CDR2 SVGIG (reference sequence). V lost 5 bases, J lost 4 bases, and 3 bases stayed unmatched. The CDR3 runs to 12 residues. The CDR3 loop reads CAWSAGGYEQYF. The CDR3, as DNA: TGTGCCTGGTCAGCGGGGGGTTACGAGCAGTACTTC.

The DNA of the CDR3 is TGTGCCAGTAGTATAGATCTATCTGGGACAGGCGTCCGAGATCCCCAGCATTTT. Translating gives CASSIDLSGTGVRDPQHF. The J gene is TRBJ1-5, the V gene TRBV19, with 8 bases fitting TRBD1. This CDR3 comprises 18 residues. V was clipped by 0 bases and J by 10 bases; unmatched bases: 17. The germline V gene encodes CDR1 LNHDA and CDR2 SQIVND (reference sequence).

In this sample, this clone turned up once. The chain couples TRBV10-3 to TRBJ2-5; 9 nucleotides align to TRBD1. This CDR3 has 13 residues. With V trimmed by 8 bases and J by 6 bases, 7 bases remained unmatched. CDR1 and CDR2 from the germline V gene are ENHRY and SYGVKD. The DNA of the CDR3 is TGTGCCATCGCTACAGGGGGCGTAAAGACCCAGTACTTC. It translates to CAIATGGVKTQYF.

The CDR3 bases are TGTGCCAGCTCACGAGATCAGGGGTCTTACGAGCAGTACTTC. Protein product: CASSRDQGSYEQYF. The chain employs TRBV18 and TRBJ2-7; tentatively, D is TRBD1 (6 bases). Germline values: CDR1 KGHSH, CDR2 LQKENI. The CDR3 has 14 amino acids. V was pared by 4 bases and J by 4 bases, with 14 bases between.

The V gene is TRBV4-3, the J gene TRBJ2-2; 8 positions agree with TRBD2. The V and J ends lost 6 bases and 6 bases, in that order; junction bases with no gene match: 12. CDR1 LGHNA and CDR2 YSLEER come from the germline V gene. CDR3 length: 16 amino acids. Here the CDR3 DNA reads TGCGCCAGCAGTCGCAAGGGACTAGGGGCCGCCGGGGAGCTGTTTTTT. Translation: CASSRKGLGAAGELFF.

The chain combines TRBV6-1 with TRBJ2-5, with 10 positions matching TRBD1. Germline loops: CDR1 MNHNS, CDR2 SASEGT. V lost 4 bases to trimming and J lost 5 bases; unmatched junction nucleotides: 4. The CDR3 consists of 14 residues. CDR3 DNA sequence: TGTGCCAGCAGTGCGGGGACAGGGGTTGAGACCCAGTACTTC. Translating gives CASSAGTGVETQYF.

The chain is built from TRBV5-1 and TRBJ2-1; D possibly corresponds to TRBD1 (6 bases). V was shortened by 0 bases and J by 8 bases, with 9 bases between the two germline ends. The CDR3 spans 13 residues. Germline V gene data show CDR1 as SGHRS and CDR2 as YFSETQ. The CDR3 sequence: CASSLEQGYEQFF. CDR3 coding DNA: TGCGCCAGCAGCTTGGAACAGGGCTATGAGCAGTTCTTC.

The V call is TRBV30, the J call TRBJ1-4, with TRBD1 matching 8 bases. The CDR3 extends over 12 amino acids. Germline V gene data show CDR1 as GTSNPN and CDR2 as SVGIG (reference sequence). CDR3 sequence reads: CAFDRGGEKLFF. The CDR3 DNA reads as TGTGCTTTCGACAGGGGAGGCGAAAAACTGTTTTTT. Complete variable domain (other parts from reference TRBV30 and TRBJ1-4): SQTIHQWPATLVQPVGSPLSLECTVEGTSNPNLYWYRQAAGRGLQLLFYSVGIGQISSEVPQNLSASRPQDRQFILSSKKLLLSDSGFYLCAFDRGGEKLFFGSGTQLSVL.

This chain connects TRBV7-9 to TRBJ1-4; D is unclear. Germline assignment: CDR1 SEHNR and CDR2 FQNEAQ (reference sequence). This CDR3 is 14 amino acids long. Trimming stripped 7 bases from V and 4 bases from J, with 13 bases between. In DNA form, the CDR3 reads TGTGCCAGCACAATATCCCAGGTTAATGAAAAACTGTTTTTT. Protein: CASTISQVNEKLFF.

The chain links TRBV19 to TRBJ1-2, with a weak D call TRBD1 (6 bases). V was trimmed by 10 bases and J by 0 bases, leaving 15 bases between them. The CDR3 sequence is 14 residues long. Germline V gene lookup returns CDR1 LNHDA and CDR2 SQIVND (reference sequence). CDR3 sequence (DNA): TGTGCCACTAACGGACAGTTGTCTAACTATGGCTACACCTTC. This translates into CATNGQLSNYGYTF.

This clone appeared once. The CDR3 is CASSLGGYTSLRTYEQYF. As DNA, the CDR3 is TGCGCCAGCAGCTTGGGGGGGTACACAAGTCTAAGAACGTACGAGCAGTACTTC. The V call is TRBV5-1, the J call TRBJ2-7; either TRBD1 or TRBD2 may fit D (5 bases each). The CDR3 loop spans 18 amino acids. The V end was cut by 0 bases, the J end by 4 bases, with 23 bases between. Germline assignment: CDR1 SGHRS and CDR2 YFSETQ.

The chain joins TRBV7-2 to TRBJ2-3, with 10 bases fitting TRBD1. The CDR3 sequence is 16 residues long. The V segment lost 3 bases and the J segment 0 bases; nucleotides outside the gene matches: 3. The germline V gene encodes CDR1 SGHTA and CDR2 FQGNSA. CDR3 region: CASSLTGGISTDTQYF. Here the CDR3 DNA reads TGTGCCAGCAGCTTGACAGGGGGCATAAGCACAGATACGCAGTATTTT.

The rearrangement uses TRBV6-5 and TRBJ2-3, with D possibly TRBD1 on 6 matching bases. Per the germline V gene, CDR1 is MNHEY and CDR2 is SVGAGI. The CDR3 runs to 14 residues. Deletions cut 6 bases from V and 9 bases from J, with 19 bases between. The CDR3 protein is CASRHGTTVYTQYF. CDR3 bases: TGTGCCAGCAGGCACGGGACAACGGTCTACACGCAGTATTTT.

This chain uses TRBV4-2 with TRBJ2-3, with 12 bases fitting TRBD2. The germline V gene has CDR1 LGHNA and CDR2 YNFKEQ. CDR3 length: 19 residues. Trimming took 0 bases from V and 1 from J; bases not matched to a gene: 8. The CDR3 sequence: CASSQDRRASGGGTDTQYF. The CDR3 DNA reads as TGTGCCAGCAGCCAAGATCGGAGGGCTAGCGGGGGGGGCACAGATACGCAGTATTTT.

The chain couples TRBV27 to TRBJ1-4; 10 bases agree with TRBD1. This CDR3 is built from 15 residues. The ends lost 4 bases at V and 7 bases at J; junction bases unmatched: 6. Germline V gene sequence: CDR1 MNHEY, CDR2 SMNVEV (reference sequence). The CDR3 loop is CASSSRQGATEKLFF. The CDR3 coding sequence is TGTGCCAGCAGTTCTCGACAGGGGGCTACTGAAAAACTGTTTTTT.